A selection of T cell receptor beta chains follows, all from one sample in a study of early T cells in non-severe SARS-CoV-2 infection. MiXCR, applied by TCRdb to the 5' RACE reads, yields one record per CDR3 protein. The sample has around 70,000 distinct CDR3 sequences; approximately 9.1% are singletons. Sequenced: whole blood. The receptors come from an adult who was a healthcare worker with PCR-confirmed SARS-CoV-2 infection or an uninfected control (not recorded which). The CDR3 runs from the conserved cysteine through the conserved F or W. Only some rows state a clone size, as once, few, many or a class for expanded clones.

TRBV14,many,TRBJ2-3,CASSQVSSTDTQYF
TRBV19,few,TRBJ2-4,CASRELEVNIQYF
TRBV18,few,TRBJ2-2,CASSPYWGRTANTGELFF
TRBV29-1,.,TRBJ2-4,CSARTGGTKNIQYF
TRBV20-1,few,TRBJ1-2,CSATGQNYGYTF
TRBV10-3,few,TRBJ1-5,CAISESVSGGQPQHF
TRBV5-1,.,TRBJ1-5,CASSLWGATDQPQHF
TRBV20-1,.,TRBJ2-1,CSAMRDSYNEQFF
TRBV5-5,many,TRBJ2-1,CASSLRGRNNEQFF
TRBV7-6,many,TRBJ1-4,CASSPRDRAIEKLFF
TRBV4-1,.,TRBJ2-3,CASSQEALASDTQYF
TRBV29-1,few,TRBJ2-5,CSVAFEGETQYF
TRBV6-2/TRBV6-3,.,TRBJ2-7,CASSLYEQYF
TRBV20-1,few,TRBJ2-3,CSAPLAGRTDTQYF
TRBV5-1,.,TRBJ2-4,CASTPGTAENIQYF
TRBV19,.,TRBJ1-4,CASSILRDNTNEKLFF
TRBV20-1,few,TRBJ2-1,CSARSGTSYNEQFF
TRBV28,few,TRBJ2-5,CASSRWTSGGRETQYF
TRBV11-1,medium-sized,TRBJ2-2,CASSPGQGGTGELFF
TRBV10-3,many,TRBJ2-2,CAISEVHLDSTNTGELFF
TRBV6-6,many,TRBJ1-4,CASSYRGLRVANEKLFF
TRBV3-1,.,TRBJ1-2,CASSLYRNGYTF
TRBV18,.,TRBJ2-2,CASSSTLAGGTGELFF
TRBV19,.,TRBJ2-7,CASRLAGGTLSYEQYF
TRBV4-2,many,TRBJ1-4,CASSQERASATNEKLFF
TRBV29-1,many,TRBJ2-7,CSVDVGYGEQYF
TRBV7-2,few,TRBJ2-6,CAIRQGARSGANVLTF
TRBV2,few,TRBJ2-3,CASSEPRAAETSTDTQYF
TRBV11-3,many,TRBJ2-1,CASSEGGGSESEQFF
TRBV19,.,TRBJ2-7,CASSSTGPPARQYF
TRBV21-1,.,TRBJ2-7,CASLLQVGTSGRVSYEQYF
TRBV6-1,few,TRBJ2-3,CASSETEREADTQYF
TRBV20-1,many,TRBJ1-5,CSAVTGTNQPQHF
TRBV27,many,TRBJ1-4,CASKSGGQGEEKLFF
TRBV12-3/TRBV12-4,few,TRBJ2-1,CASSSSTQRGSYNEQFF
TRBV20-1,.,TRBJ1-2,CSASLTGTGLKFNYGYTF
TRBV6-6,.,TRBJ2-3,CASSYYGGAGMADTQYF
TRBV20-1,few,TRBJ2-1,CSARRLAGASYNEQFF
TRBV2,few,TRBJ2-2,CASARATANTGELFF
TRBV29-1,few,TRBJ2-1,CSGEGWGNEQFF
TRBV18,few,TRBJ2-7,CASSLPGSSYEQYF
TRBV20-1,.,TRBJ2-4,CSASKQGLAKNIQYF
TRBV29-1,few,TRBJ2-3,CSAEGSSGRTDTQYF
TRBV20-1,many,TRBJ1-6,CSARGLSSYNSPLHF
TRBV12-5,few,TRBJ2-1,CASRHGTDNNEQFF
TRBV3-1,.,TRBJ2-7,CASSLGITYEQYF
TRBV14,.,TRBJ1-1,CASSRDRGFTEAFF
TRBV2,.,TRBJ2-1,CASRKGGSSYNEQFF
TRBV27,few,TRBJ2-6,CASKRDPISTSGANVLTF
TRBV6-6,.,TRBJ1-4,CASSRDSGNEKLFF
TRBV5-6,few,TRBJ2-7,CASSPLTGGEQYF
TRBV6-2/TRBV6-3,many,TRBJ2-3,CASSLDRGTDTQYF
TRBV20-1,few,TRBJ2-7,CSAGSTGLATYEQYF
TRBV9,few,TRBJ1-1,CASSVEGTRTEAFF
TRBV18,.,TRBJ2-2,CASSSGVDTGELFF
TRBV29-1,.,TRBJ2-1,CSVPTSGSYNEQFF
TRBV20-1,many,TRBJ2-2,CSAASGAGGLFF
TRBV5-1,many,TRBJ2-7,CASRDEGPYEQYF